One and the same sample provided the 5 T cell receptor beta chains below, sequenced in a study of T cell repertoires and Cas9 in healthy adults. The data were produced by immunoSEQ multiplex PCR, yet TCRdb's version contains in-frame clones alone and is incomplete. Of about 1,500 clones detected, around 78% appear once; the ten largest clones hold less than 9.5%. The sample taken for sequencing was SpCas9-reactive Tregs (CD4+, CD25+, CD127-, CD137+, CD154-) from PBMCs; culture status not recorded. All receptors come from a human donor in good health.

There are a few counts of this clone. CDR3 sequence reads: CASSLEASGSRELFF. CDR3 sequence (DNA): TGTGCCAGCAGCTTAGAGGCTAGCGGGAGCCGGGAGCTGTTTTTT. The chain combines TRBV7-8 with TRBJ2-2, with 10 bases matching TRBD2. This CDR3 contains 15 residues. In germline, CDR1 is SGHVS, CDR2 FQNEAQ. With 1 base clipped from V and 9 bases from J, the junction kept 5 bases outside the gene matches.

The V call is TRBV11-3, the J call TRBJ1-2, with 8 bases fitting TRBD1. The trim removed 4 bases at V and 8 bases at J, leaving 3 bases unmatched. This CDR3 is 12 amino acids long. Germline lookup yields CDR1 SGHNT and CDR2 YENEEA. The CDR3 is CASSSDRVGYTF. The CDR3 coding sequence is TGTGCCAGCAGCTCGGACAGGGTAGGCTACACCTTC.

This clone is labeled large (0.1 to 1%). The chain carries TRBV11-3 and TRBJ1-1; D gene ambiguous. The V and J ends lost 2 bases and 7 bases respectively, with 5 bases between them. Germline loops: CDR1 SGHNT, CDR2 YENEEA. The length of the CDR3 is 11 residues. The CDR3 loop is CASSLSGEAFF. The CDR3, as DNA: TGTGCCAGCAGCTTATCGGGTGAAGCTTTCTTT.

V usage is TRBV1 and J usage is TRBJ1-2. TRBV1 is listed as a pseudogene. CDR3 length: 16 amino acids. The CDR3 DNA reads TGCACCAGCAGAAGCTACGGTTTGCGAAAGACCTATGGCTACACCTTC. This codes for CTSRSYGLRKTYGYTF.

The V call is TRBV5-4, the J call TRBJ2-7; D unclear. This CDR3 has 13 residues. The V and J ends lost 2 bases and 4 bases respectively, with 10 bases between them. Per germline, CDR1 SGHNT and CDR2 YYREEE (reference sequence). The CDR3 DNA sequence: TGTGCCAGCAGCTTTGCCGACACTTACGAGCAGTACTTC. It yields the protein CASSFADTYEQYF.